Below are 14 T cell receptor beta chains sequenced from a single sample in a study of circulating CD8 cells and anti-PD-1 response in melanoma. The QIAseq Immune Repertoire TCR panel built the libraries from 15 ng of total RNA. MiXCR, run by TCRdb on the reads, gives a single entry per CDR3 protein. This table has under 650 distinct CDR3 sequences, about a tenth appearing once. Live CD3+CD8+TCRalphabeta+ cells were sorted into four subsets by PD-1 and/or TIGIT. The specimen was CD8+ T cells from PBMCs, collected at baseline or after one month of anti-PD-1 therapy (not recorded which). These receptors all come from a human donor with melanoma.

Judged by abundance, this clonotype is large (0.1 to 1%). The chain combines TRBV11-3 with TRBJ2-7; D is unresolved. CDR1 and CDR2 (germline): SGHNT, YENEEA. CDR3 length: 13 amino acids. V was cut by 4 bases and J by 0 bases, with 7 bases left in between. Written as DNA, the CDR3 is TGTGCCAGCAGCTCAGGACCCTCCTACGAGCAGTACTTC. Its translation is CASSSGPSYEQYF.

In this sample, this clonotype is large. V usage is TRBV29-1 and J usage is TRBJ1-2, with no clear D. V shed 3 bases and J shed 1 base, with 6 bases lying between them. CDR1 and CDR2 (germline): SQVTM, ANQGSEA. This CDR3 is 12 amino acids long. This chain's CDR3 is CSVEGNNYGYTF. The CDR3 coding sequence is TGCAGCGTTGAGGGAAATAACTATGGCTACACCTTC.

This sequence joins TRBV27 and TRBJ2-7; 9 nucleotides line up with TRBD2. The CDR3 has 19 residues. Unmatched junction bases numbered 15, after V lost 0 bases and J lost 3 bases. The germline gives CDR1 MNHEY, CDR2 SMNVEV (reference sequence). The CDR3 loop reads CASSLSAGLGTSPYYEQYF. CDR3 nucleotides: TGTGCCAGCAGTTTATCGGCGGGTCTCGGGACTAGCCCCTACTACGAGCAGTACTTC.

By proportion, this clonotype is large (0.1 to 1%). The V call is TRBV29-1, the J call TRBJ2-3; tentatively, D is TRBD2 (6 bases). Trimming stripped 5 bases from V and 2 bases from J, with 17 bases between. Germline V gene data show CDR1 as SQVTM and CDR2 as ANQGSEA. This CDR3 is 15 amino acids long. The CDR3 region is CSVSGGDVDTDTQYF. CDR3 nucleotide sequence: TGCAGCGTTAGCGGAGGGGACGTCGACACAGATACGCAGTATTTT.

By share of the sample, this clonotype is large. V usage is TRBV7-2 and J usage is TRBJ2-3; 9 positions agree with TRBD2. The CDR3 runs 15 residues. Germline V gene lookup returns CDR1 SGHTA and CDR2 FQGNSA. V lost 5 bases to trimming and J lost 2 bases; unmatched junction nucleotides: 5. The CDR3 region has the DNA TGTGCCAGCAGCCGACAGCGGGGGGACACAGATACGCAGTATTTT. Translation: CASSRQRGDTDTQYF.

This clonotype is categorized as large. This chain links TRBV20-1 with TRBJ2-3, with TRBD2 identical over 8 bases. Germline values: CDR1 DFQATT, CDR2 SNEGSKA (reference sequence). This CDR3 is built from 13 residues. The J segment lost 6 bases and the V segment lost 8 bases, leaving 10 bases of the junction unmatched. CDR3 region: CSILAGLGDTQYF. The CDR3, as DNA: TGCAGTATCCTAGCGGGCCTAGGTGATACGCAGTATTTT.

By frequency in the sample, this clonotype is large (0.1 to 1%). The rearrangement links TRBV19 to TRBJ2-3, with 13 nucleotides matching TRBD2. J lost 4 bases, V lost 5 bases, and 3 bases had no gene match. The CDR3 covers 15 residues. In germline, CDR1 is LNHDA, CDR2 SQIVND (reference sequence). The CDR3, as DNA: TGTGCCAGTAGTCCAACTAGCGGGGGGGCAGATACGCAGTATTTT. Its protein product is CASSPTSGGADTQYF.

By proportion, this clonotype is large (0.1 to 1%). The chain links TRBV19 to TRBJ2-2; D possibly corresponds to TRBD2 (5 bases). The V gene lost 9 bases and the J gene lost 7 bases, with 15 bases spanning the gap. The CDR3 totals 13 residues. The germline V gene encodes CDR1 LNHDA and CDR2 SQIVND (reference sequence). The CDR3, as DNA: TGTGCCAGCGGGCATAGCGTGGTCGGGGAGCTGTTTTTT. Protein: CASGHSVVGELFF. Complete variable domain (other parts from reference TRBV19 and TRBJ2-2): DGGITQSPKYLFRKEGQNVTLSCEQNLNHDAMYWYRQDPGQGLRLIYYSQIVNDFQKGDIAEGYSVSREKKESFPLTVTSAQKNPTAFYLCASGHSVVGELFFGEGSRLTVL.

By its share, this clonotype is hyperexpanded. CDR3 DNA sequence: TGCAGTGCTAGCCCCGGACTAGCGGACACAGATACGCAGTATTTT. Translated: CSASPGLADTDTQYF. This chain links TRBV20-1 with TRBJ2-3; the match to TRBD2 covers 10 bases. Germline CDR1 is DFQATT and CDR2 is SNEGSKA (reference sequence). The CDR3 is 15 amino acids. V shed 3 bases and J 2 bases; nucleotides not matched to a gene: 5.

Sample share makes this clonotype medium-sized. This chain uses TRBV20-1 with TRBJ1-1; D unclear. CDR3 length: 14 amino acids. The germline gives CDR1 DFQATT, CDR2 SNEGSKA (reference sequence). Trimming cost V 6 bases and J 4 bases, with 18 bases left between them. DNA of the CDR3: TGCAGTGCACCTCCCAGCGATGTGGTCACTGAAGCTTTCTTT. Amino acids: CSAPPSDVVTEAFF.

In this sample, this clonotype turned up a few times. At one end, the junction sequence differs from germline, possibly due to a read error. The rearrangement links TRBV6-1 to TRBJ2-7; D uncertain. Germline loops: CDR1 MNHNS, CDR2 SASEGT. The CDR3 runs to 11 residues. The CDR3 sequence is CASSEVEAMDF. The CDR3 coding sequence is TGTGCCAGCAGTGAAGTCGAAGCGATGGACTTC.

This chain joins TRBV20-1 and TRBJ2-7; tentatively, D is TRBD1 (6 bases). CDR1 and CDR2 from the germline V gene are DFQATT and SNEGSKA (reference sequence). The germline V and J ends were trimmed by 5 bases and 0 bases, with 17 bases remaining between them. This CDR3 region has 15 residues. The CDR3 bases are TGCAGTGCTGGGGACACCCGGGACAACTCCTACGAGCAGTACTTC. Protein: CSAGDTRDNSYEQYF.

This clonotype is deemed large. The genes are TRBV7-2 and TRBJ2-3; D perhaps matches TRBD2 (5 bases). The germline CDR1 and CDR2 sequences are SGHTA and FQGNSA. CDR3 size: 15 residues. V shed 5 bases and J shed 4 bases, with 16 bases lying between them. In DNA, the CDR3 is TGTGCCAGCAGCACGCTAGGTGGAGGCCCAGATACGCAGTATTTT. Protein: CASSTLGGGPDTQYF.

Concerning this clonotype: This is likely a read error, given that the CDR3 carries no conserved phenylalanine or tryptophan at its end. No DNA is shown, since the ends of the CDR3 on it are uncertain; the CDR3 is the one TCRdb lists. This sequence joins TRBV7-3 and TRBJ2-1. Per germline, CDR1 SGHTA and CDR2 FQGTGA. Inclusive of both ends, the CDR3 amounts to 12 amino acids. This CDR3 is CASSLGGNEHFL.